These 15 T cell receptor beta chains came from one sample sequenced in a study of cytomegalovirus exposure and HLA in healthy donors. Researchers ran the PCR with 60 Vbeta and 13 Jbeta primers. TCRdb's table, derived via immunoSEQ multiplex PCR, lists solely in-frame clones and lacks some. The sample lists approximately 170,000 clones, around 85% seen once, with 1% to 1.5% in the top ten. The specimen was PBMCs. All receptors derive from a man aged 50 or older in good health and CMV-seropositive.

The gene calls are TRBV5-4 and TRBJ2-1, with TRBD2 identical over 8 bases. Losses at the gene ends were 0 bases for V and 3 bases for J; bases not matched to a gene: 2. Germline lookup yields CDR1 SGHNT and CDR2 YYREEE (reference sequence). This CDR3 contains 15 residues. CDR3 bases: TGTGCCAGCAGCTTGGTAGCGGGACACTACAATGAGCAGTTCTTC. Translated, it gives CASSLVAGHYNEQFF. Drawing the rest from reference TRBV5-4 and TRBJ2-1, the complete variable domain is ETGVTQSPTHLIKTRGQQVTLRCSSQSGHNTVSWYQQALGQGPQFIFQYYREEENGRGNFPPRFSGLQFPNYSSELNVNALELDDSALYLCASSLVAGHYNEQFFGPGTRLTVL.

This sequence joins TRBV28 and TRBJ2-5; 9 bases line up with TRBD2. V dropped 4 bases and J dropped 0; count of bases not matched to a gene: 21. Germline V gene data show CDR1 as MDHEN and CDR2 as SYDVKM. This CDR3 region has 21 residues. The DNA for the CDR3 is TGTGCCAGCAGTTCTGCCATGACCCGGGCGGGAGGGCCCGGGTACCAAGAGACCCAGTACTTC. As protein: CASSSAMTRAGGPGYQETQYF.

The chain couples TRBV28 to TRBJ2-7; D might be TRBD1 (5 bases). The CDR3 spans 12 residues. V was trimmed by 7 bases and J by 13 bases, leaving 20 bases between them. Germline assignment: CDR1 MDHEN and CDR2 SYDVKM. CDR3 region: CASTRQPDIIYF. The CDR3 DNA sequence: TGTGCCAGCACCCGACAGCCGGATATCATTTACTTC.

The genes are TRBV5-1 and TRBJ2-3; TRBD2 agrees at 12 bases. The CDR3 length is 16 residues. CDR1 and CDR2 from the germline V gene are SGHRS and YFSETQ. After removal of 4 bases from V and 5 bases from J, the junction contained 8 bases not matched to a gene. CDR3: CASSGRVLAGGDTQYF. DNA of the CDR3: TGCGCCAGCAGCGGAAGGGTACTAGCGGGGGGAGATACGCAGTATTTT.

The rearrangement uses TRBV2 and TRBJ2-3; D may be TRBD2 (6 bases). Looked up from germline, CDR1 is SNHLY and CDR2 is FYNNEI. The CDR3 loop spans 12 amino acids. V lost 7 bases to trimming and J lost 6 bases, with 11 bases between them. The CDR3 protein is CASMRDADTQYF. CDR3 bases: TGTGCCAGCATGCGGGACGCCGATACGCAGTATTTT. Complete variable domain (other parts from reference TRBV2 and TRBJ2-3): EPEVTQTPSHQVTQMGQEVILRCVPISNHLYFYWYRQILGQKVEFLVSFYNNEISEKSEIFDDQFSVERPDGSNFTLKIRSTKLEDSAMYFCASMRDADTQYFGPGTRLTVL.

This chain connects TRBV5-1 to TRBJ1-1; maybe TRBD1 (5 bases). The CDR3 is 15 residues long. CDR1 and CDR2 from the germline V gene are SGHRS and YFSETQ. V lost 6 bases, J lost 1 base, and 16 bases lay in between. CDR3 residues: CASIPAAGGNTEAFF. The CDR3, as DNA: TGCGCCAGCATTCCGGCGGCCGGGGGGAACACTGAAGCTTTCTTT.

V and J are TRBV11-2 and TRBJ2-3; 8 nucleotides align to TRBD2. The V gene end was trimmed by 5 bases and the J gene end by 2 bases; junction bases not matched to a gene: 6. The CDR3 runs to 15 residues. Per the germline V gene, CDR1 is SGHAT and CDR2 is FQNNGV. CDR3 loop: CASSPVAGITDTQYF. The CDR3 DNA sequence: TGTGCCAGCAGCCCGGTAGCGGGAATCACAGATACGCAGTATTTT. Using reference TRBV11-2 and TRBJ2-3 for the parts outside the CDR3, the full variable domain is EAGVAQSPRYKIIEKRQSVAFWCNPISGHATLYWYQQILGQGPKLLIQFQNNGVVDDSQLPKDRFSAERLKGVDSTLKIQPAKLEDSAVYLCASSPVAGITDTQYFGPGTRLTVL.

This clone was counted once. This rearrangement joins TRBV4-2 to TRBJ1-1, with 10 bases aligning to TRBD1. The CDR3 is 15 residues long. After removal of 3 bases from V and 5 bases from J, the junction contained 6 bases not matched to a gene. CDR1 is LGHNA and CDR2 is YNFKEQ in the germline V gene. The CDR3 reads CASSQATGGLTEAFF. The CDR3 DNA sequence: TGTGCCAGCAGCCAGGCGACAGGGGGCCTTACTGAAGCTTTCTTT.

The gene calls are TRBV5-1 and TRBJ2-3; D may be TRBD1 (5 bases). There are 16 residues in the CDR3. Germline V gene lookup returns CDR1 SGHRS and CDR2 YFSETQ. Trimming stripped 0 bases from V and 4 bases from J, with 15 bases between. Here the CDR3 reads CASSLAGQGVADTQYF. The CDR3 DNA sequence: TGCGCCAGCAGCTTGGCCGGGCAGGGCGTAGCAGATACGCAGTATTTT.

This sequence joins TRBV28 and TRBJ1-2; TRBD1 agrees at 9 bases. Germline V gene data show CDR1 as MDHEN and CDR2 as SYDVKM. V shed 6 bases, J shed 4 bases, and the junction held 0 bases outside the gene matches. CDR3 length: 12 residues. This CDR3 is CASRTGGYGYTF. CDR3 DNA sequence: TGTGCCAGCAGGACAGGGGGCTATGGCTACACCTTC.

This clone was detected only a few times. The chain joins TRBV6-1 to TRBJ1-6; D perhaps matches TRBD1 (5 bases). CDR1 and CDR2 (germline): MNHNS, SASEGT. Trimming shortened V by 5 bases and J by 9 bases, and 17 bases separated the two germline ends. The length of the CDR3 is 15 residues. CDR3 nucleotide sequence: TGTGCCAGCAGTCGAGGGCCCTCGGGGGGTTCACCCCTCCACTTT. Translation: CASSRGPSGGSPLHF.

The chain carries TRBV28 and TRBJ1-2; possibly TRBD1 for D (6 bases). Trimming shortened V by 2 bases and J by 8 bases, and 15 bases separated the two germline ends. Germline lookup yields CDR1 MDHEN and CDR2 SYDVKM. This CDR3 has 14 amino acids. CDR3 DNA sequence: TGTGCCAGCAGTTTAGGGGGGGCGTCACGAGGCTACACCTTC. This encodes CASSLGGASRGYTF.

The V call is TRBV7-8, the J call TRBJ2-2; possibly TRBD2 for D (5 bases). The CDR3 spans 18 residues. Germline V gene lookup returns CDR1 SGHVS and CDR2 FQNEAQ. The V and J ends lost 5 bases and 0 bases respectively, with 19 bases between them. The CDR3 spells CASSRRRGEAANTGELFF. The DNA of the CDR3 is TGTGCCAGCAGCCGCCGTCGTGGGGAAGCGGCGAACACCGGGGAGCTGTTTTTT. Based on the CDR3 plus reference TRBV7-8 and TRBJ2-2, the full variable domain is GAGVSQSPRYKVAKRGQDVALRCDPISGHVSLFWYQQALGQGPEFLTYFQNEAQLDKSGLPSDRFFAERPEGSVSTLKIQRTQQEDSAVYLCASSRRRGEAANTGELFFGEGSRLTVL.

The chain has TRBV7-3 and TRBJ1-1; D perhaps matches TRBD1 (5 bases). The germline gives CDR1 SGHTA, CDR2 FQGTGA. V gave up 3 bases and J gave up 2 bases, with 7 bases separating them. This CDR3 is 13 amino acids long. The CDR3 spells CASSLTANTEAFF. In DNA form, the CDR3 reads TGTGCCAGCAGCTTGACAGCTAACACTGAAGCTTTCTTT.

The sample holds a few counts of this clone. V is TRBV20-1 and J is TRBJ2-7, with no clear D. The germline V and J ends were trimmed by 4 bases and 3 bases, with 7 bases remaining between them. CDR1 and CDR2 from the germline V gene are DFQATT and SNEGSKA (reference sequence). The CDR3 loop spans 11 amino acids. The DNA for the CDR3 is TGCAGTGCTAAGACTCACTACGAGCAGTACTTC. It yields the protein CSAKTHYEQYF.